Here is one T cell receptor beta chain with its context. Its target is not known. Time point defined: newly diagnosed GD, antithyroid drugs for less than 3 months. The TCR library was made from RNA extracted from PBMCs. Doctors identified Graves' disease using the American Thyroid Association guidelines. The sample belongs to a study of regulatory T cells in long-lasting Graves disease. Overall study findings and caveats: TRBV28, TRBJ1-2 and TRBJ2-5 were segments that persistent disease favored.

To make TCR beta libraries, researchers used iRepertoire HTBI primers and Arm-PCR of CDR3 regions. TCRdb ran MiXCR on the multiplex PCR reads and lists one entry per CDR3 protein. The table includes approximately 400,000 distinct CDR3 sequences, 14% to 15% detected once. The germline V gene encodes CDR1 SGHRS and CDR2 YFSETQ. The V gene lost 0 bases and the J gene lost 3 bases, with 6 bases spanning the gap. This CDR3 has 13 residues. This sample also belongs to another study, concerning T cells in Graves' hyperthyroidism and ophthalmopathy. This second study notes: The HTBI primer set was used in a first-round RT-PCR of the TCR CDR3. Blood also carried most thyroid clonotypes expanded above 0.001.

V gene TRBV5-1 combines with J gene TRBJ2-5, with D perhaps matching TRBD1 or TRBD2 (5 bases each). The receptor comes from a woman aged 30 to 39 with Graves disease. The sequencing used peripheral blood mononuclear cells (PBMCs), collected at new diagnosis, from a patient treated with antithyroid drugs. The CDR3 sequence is CASSLGDEETQYF. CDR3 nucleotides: TGCGCCAGCAGCTTGGGGGACGAAGAGACCCAGTACTTC.